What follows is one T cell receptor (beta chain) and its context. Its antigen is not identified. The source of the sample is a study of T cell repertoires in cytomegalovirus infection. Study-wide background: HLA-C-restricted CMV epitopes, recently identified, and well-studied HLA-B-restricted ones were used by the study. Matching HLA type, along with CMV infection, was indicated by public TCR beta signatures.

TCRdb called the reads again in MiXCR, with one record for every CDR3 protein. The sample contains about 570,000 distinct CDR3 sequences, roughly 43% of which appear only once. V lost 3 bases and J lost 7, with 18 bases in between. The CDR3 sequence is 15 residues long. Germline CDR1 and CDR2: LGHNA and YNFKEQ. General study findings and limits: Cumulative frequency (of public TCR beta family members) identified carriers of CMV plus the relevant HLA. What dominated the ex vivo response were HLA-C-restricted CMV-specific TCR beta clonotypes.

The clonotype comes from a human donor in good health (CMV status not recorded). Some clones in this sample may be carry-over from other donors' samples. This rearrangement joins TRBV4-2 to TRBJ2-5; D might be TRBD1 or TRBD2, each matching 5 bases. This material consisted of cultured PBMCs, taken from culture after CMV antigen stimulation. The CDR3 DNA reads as TGTGCCAGCAGCCAGTCCACCGGGACCATAGGGACCCAGTACTTC. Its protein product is CASSQSTGTIGTQYF.